Listed here are 10 T cell receptor beta chains from one sample, sequenced in a study of STAT3 mutations in large granular lymphocyte leukemia. Notes on the study in general: Every T-cell large granular lymphocyte leukemia patient had at least one immunodominant TCR beta clonotype.

Antigen specificity for these receptors is unknown. Using immunoSEQ multiplex PCR, the repertoire was profiled, and TCRdb retains in-frame clones only, with some absent. The sample has approximately 31,000 clones, approximately 86% seen once. Specimen: peripheral blood mononuclear cells. These receptors were collected from a man aged 60-69 years with T-cell large granular lymphocyte leukemia. Some clones in this sample may be carry-over from other donors' samples.

V gene TRBV28 combines with J gene TRBJ2-2; D gene ambiguous. The germline V gene has CDR1 MDHEN and CDR2 SYDVKM. The V end lost 2 bases, the J end lost 4 bases, and 2 bases lay between the germline ends. The CDR3 has 12 residues. The CDR3 loop reads CASSLITGELFF. The DNA of the CDR3 is TGTGCCAGCAGTTTAATCACCGGGGAGCTGTTTTTT. Drawing the rest from reference TRBV28 and TRBJ2-2, the complete variable domain is DVKVTQSSRYLVKRTGEKVFLECVQDMDHENMFWYRQDPGLGLRLIYFSYDVKMKEKGDIPEGYSVSREKKERFSLILESASTNQTSMYLCASSLITGELFFGEGSRLTVL.

The chain has TRBV25-1 and TRBJ1-4, with 7 bases identical to TRBD1. This CDR3 contains 14 residues. The ends lost 4 bases at V and 2 bases at J; junction bases unmatched: 1. Germline CDR1 and CDR2: MGHDK and SYGVNS. The CDR3 sequence is CASSAGQTNEKLFF. In DNA form, the CDR3 reads TGTGCCAGCAGTGCGGGACAGACTAATGAAAAACTGTTTTTT.

The chain combines TRBV4-3 with TRBJ2-7; 10 nucleotides align to TRBD1. J was trimmed by 4 bases and V by 2 bases; bases with no gene match: 5. Germline V gives CDR1 LGHNA, CDR2 YSLEER. The CDR3 has 15 amino acids. CDR3 protein: CASSQTGTGDYEQYF. The CDR3 coding sequence is TGCGCCAGCAGCCAAACCGGGACAGGGGATTACGAGCAGTACTTC.

This sequence joins TRBV2 and TRBJ1-2, with unresolved D. V was shortened by 3 bases and J by 1 base, with 12 bases between the two germline ends. Germline CDR1 reads SNHLY; CDR2 reads FYNNEI. The CDR3 consists of 15 residues. Written as DNA, the CDR3 is TGTGCCAGCAGTGAGAACGGCGGGATTAACTATGGCTACACCTTC. Its translation is CASSENGGINYGYTF.

The CDR3 loop is CASSLGGAGSSYEQYF. The CDR3 DNA reads TGTGCCAGCAGCTTGGGGGGAGCGGGAAGCTCCTACGAGCAGTACTTC. The V gene is TRBV5-4, the J gene TRBJ2-7, with TRBD2 matching 7 bases. The V gene's germline CDR1 is SGHNT and CDR2 YYREEE (reference sequence). This CDR3 spans 16 amino acids. V dropped 0 bases and J dropped 0; count of bases not matched to a gene: 6.

The CDR3 DNA sequence: TGTGCCAGCAGCTTACGCCCGGACCGCTACGAGCAGTACTTC. It translates to CASSLRPDRYEQYF. The chain is built from TRBV13 and TRBJ2-7; D is unclear. Trimming left V 2 bases short and J 3 bases short, with 11 bases between. The CDR3 has 14 residues. Looked up from germline, CDR1 is PRHDT and CDR2 is FYEKMQ (reference sequence). Full variable domain (remainder filled in from reference TRBV13 and TRBJ2-7): AAGVIQSPRHLIKEKRETATLKCYPIPRHDTVYWYQQGPGQDPQFLISFYEKMQSDKGSIPDRFSAQQFSDYHSELNMSSLELGDSALYFCASSLRPDRYEQYFGPGTRLTVT.

CDR3: CASSYPVNRGYEQYF. The CDR3 nucleotides are TGTGCCAGCAGTTACCCCGTAAACAGGGGCTACGAGCAGTACTTC. The V call is TRBV28, the J call TRBJ2-7; the match to TRBD1 covers 7 bases. CDR1 MDHEN and CDR2 SYDVKM come from the germline V gene. V shed 4 bases and J 3 bases; nucleotides not matched to a gene: 9. CDR3 length: 15 amino acids.

This clone came up a few times. The chain uses TRBV4-1 and TRBJ2-7, with 12 nucleotides matching TRBD2. The CDR3 covers 15 residues. V shed 2 bases and J 4 bases; nucleotides not matched to a gene: 3. CDR1 and CDR2 (germline): MGHRA, YSYEKL. Written as DNA, the CDR3 is TGCGCCAGCAGCCAACCGACTAGCGGGAGATACGAGCAGTACTTC. This encodes CASSQPTSGRYEQYF.

The J gene is TRBJ2-3, the V gene TRBV18, with TRBD1 as a possible D gene (6 bases). CDR1 is KGHSH and CDR2 is LQKENI in the germline V gene. The CDR3 length is 16 residues. Trimming pared 3 bases from V and 1 base from J, leaving 14 bases between. CDR3 DNA: TGTGCCAGCTCACCGAGAGGGGCAGGGGGCACAGATACGCAGTATTTT. Its protein product is CASSPRGAGGTDTQYF.

This chain connects TRBV7-8 to TRBJ2-7; a possible D gene is TRBD2 (5 bases). Germline-derived CDR1 and CDR2 are SGHVS and FQNEAQ. CDR3 length: 13 residues. V was shortened by 2 bases and J by 3 bases, with 8 bases between the two germline ends. CDR3 loop: CASSLLAYYEQYF. CDR3 bases: TGTGCCAGCAGCTTATTAGCGTACTACGAGCAGTACTTC.